Here is one T cell receptor beta chain with its context. The target antigen is unknown. CDR1 is SGHRS, CDR2 YFSETQ, per germline. V lost 4 bases and J lost 4, with 10 bases in between. There are 13 residues in the CDR3. The data belong to a study of cytomegalovirus exposure and HLA in healthy donors. General study results and limits: The study designated over 150 TCR beta chains cytomegalovirus-associated. A few chains linked to CMV were shown in vitro to be specific for CMV antigens.

Here immunoSEQ multiplex PCR was the method, and the copy in TCRdb shows in-frame clones only, minus some. The sample shows over 150,000 clones, roughly 95% of them seen only once. The source of this sequence is a woman between 18 and 29 years old in good health and CMV-seronegative. The specimen sequenced was PBMCs. The chain links TRBV5-1 to TRBJ2-3; TRBD1 might be the D (6 bases). This CDR3 reads CASSVQGADTQYF. DNA of the CDR3: TGCGCCAGCAGCGTACAGGGAGCAGATACGCAGTATTTT.